This passage covers 30 T cell receptor beta chains from one sample sequenced in a study of regulatory T cells in long-lasting Graves disease. Noted time point: newly diagnosed GD, antithyroid drugs for less than 3 months. From PBMCs, RNA was extracted and then used to make the TCR library. Building of the TCR beta libraries involved iRepertoire HTBI primers and Arm-PCR of CDR3 regions. Each CDR3 protein gets one entry after TCRdb re-called the multiplex PCR reads with MiXCR. The table lists about 320,000 distinct CDR3 sequences, 15% to 20% of them singletons, with roughly 40% in the top ten. The sequenced sample was peripheral blood mononuclear cells (PBMCs), obtained at new diagnosis, from a patient treated with antithyroid drugs. The receptors derive from a female donor with Graves disease.

This clonotype was observed many times. V gene TRBV7-2 combines with J gene TRBJ2-1, with TRBD2 matching 13 bases. V shed 5 bases and J 8 bases; nucleotides not matched to a gene: 9. Per germline, CDR1 SGHTA and CDR2 FQGNSA. There are 16 residues in the CDR3. The CDR3 coding sequence is TGTGCCAGCAGCCCCTTCGGACTAGCGGGAGTTCATGAGCAGTTCTTC. The encoded protein is CASSPFGLAGVHEQFF.

This clonotype was found many times. The chain couples TRBV20-1 to TRBJ2-3; 9 bases are shared with TRBD2. There are 15 residues in the CDR3. V lost 6 bases, J lost 2 bases, and 9 bases stayed unmatched. Germline V lookup: CDR1 DFQATT, CDR2 SNEGSKA (reference sequence). The CDR3 reads CSAPLAGVNTDTQYF. In DNA, the CDR3 is TGCAGTGCCCCTTTAGCGGGAGTAAACACAGATACGCAGTATTTT.

This clonotype was counted many times. The V gene is TRBV12-3 or TRBV12-4, the J gene TRBJ2-7, with D possibly being TRBD2 (6 bases). Trimming removed 5 bases from V and 3 bases from J, with 11 bases in between. CDR3 length: 13 residues. Written as DNA, the CDR3 is TGTGCCAGCAGTCCGGGACTCCACTACGAGCAGTACTTC. Translated: CASSPGLHYEQYF.

This clonotype came up many times. The junction departs from the called germline gene at one end, perhaps through a read error. J is TRBJ2-5 and V is TRBV28; D ambiguous. Germline V gene data show CDR1 as MDHEN and CDR2 as SYDVKM. This CDR3 contains 10 residues. CDR3 amino acids: CASGTPHIWF. Written as DNA, the CDR3 is TGTGCCAGCGGTACCCCTCACATCTGGTTC.

The chain carries TRBV28 and TRBJ1-5; D ambiguous. The CDR3 is 17 residues long. Germline CDR1 MDHEN, CDR2 SYDVKM. Trimming removed 5 bases at V and 2 bases at J, with 19 bases between. The CDR3 nucleotides are TGTGCCAGCAGTCCCCATTTGGCCAGAGTAGGCAATCAGCCCCAGCATTTT. It yields the protein CASSPHLARVGNQPQHF.

There are many counts of this clonotype. The chain uses TRBV6-2 or TRBV6-3 and TRBJ2-1, with 11 bases that match TRBD2. Germline V gene data show CDR1 as MNHEY and CDR2 as SVGEGT. CDR3 length equals 16 residues. The trim removed 5 bases at V and 2 bases at J, leaving 5 bases unmatched. CDR3 in DNA: TGTGCCAGCAGTGAAGGGACTAGCGGACCCTACAATGAGCAGTTCTTC. It translates to CASSEGTSGPYNEQFF.

This clonotype was seen repeatedly, ten times or more. The rearrangement links TRBV7-9 to TRBJ2-1; a possible D gene is TRBD2 (7 bases). Germline CDR1 SEHNR, CDR2 FQNEAQ (reference sequence). The germline V and J ends were trimmed by 3 bases and 4 bases, with 13 bases remaining between them. CDR3 length: 15 residues. The CDR3 spells CASSFVGGGYNEQFF. In nucleotides, the CDR3 is TGTGCCAGCAGCTTTGTGGGAGGGGGATACAATGAGCAGTTCTTC.

The chain couples TRBV11-1 to TRBJ2-7; TRBD2 agrees at 7 bases. Unmatched junction bases numbered 5, after V lost 0 bases and J lost 3 bases. Germline V lookup: CDR1 SGHAT, CDR2 FQDESV (reference sequence). The CDR3 has 15 amino acids. The DNA for the CDR3 is TGTGCCAGCAGCTTAGCTAGCGGGCTCAACTACGAGCAGTACTTC. Its translation is CASSLASGLNYEQYF.

This clonotype was counted between two and nine times. The V call is TRBV7-2, the J call TRBJ1-2; possible D gene TRBD1, 5 bases. The V and J ends lost 5 bases and 0 bases respectively, with 10 bases between them. Germline values: CDR1 SGHTA, CDR2 FQGNSA. This CDR3 has 14 residues. In DNA form, the CDR3 reads TGTGCCAGCAGCCCTTTGGGGCCTAACTATGGCTACACCTTC. It encodes CASSPLGPNYGYTF. Using reference TRBV7-2 and TRBJ1-2 for the parts outside the CDR3, the full variable domain is GAGVSQSPSNKVTEKGKDVELRCDPISGHTALYWYRQSLGQGLEFLIYFQGNSAPDKSGLPSDRFSAERTGGSVSTLTIQRTQQEDSAVYLCASSPLGPNYGYTFGSGTRLTVV.

This clonotype was recorded many times. The gene calls are TRBV24-1 and TRBJ1-1; perhaps TRBD1 as D (5 bases). The V and J ends lost 5 bases and 6 bases respectively, with 15 bases between them. Germline lookup yields CDR1 KGHDR and CDR2 SFDVKD. The CDR3 runs to 14 residues. CDR3 in amino acids: CATSASTGRPEAFF. The CDR3 DNA reads TGTGCCACCAGTGCTTCCACAGGAAGGCCTGAAGCTTTCTTT.

Ten or more counts support this clonotype. The rearrangement links TRBV15 to TRBJ1-2; tentative D call: TRBD1 (6 bases). Germline assignment: CDR1 LNHNV and CDR2 YYDKDF (reference sequence). Deletions cut 0 bases from V and 7 bases from J, with 15 bases between. The CDR3 is 15 amino acids. The CDR3 nucleotides are TGTGCCACCAGCAGAGACCCCGAGGGAGGGGGTGGCTACACCTTC. It translates to CATSRDPEGGGGYTF.

This clonotype occurred many times. The chain has TRBV10-3 and TRBJ2-5, with TRBD2 matching over 15 bases. Germline V gene sequence: CDR1 ENHRY, CDR2 SYGVKD. The CDR3 runs to 18 residues. Trimming took 7 bases from V and 2 from J; bases not matched to a gene: 11. CDR3 residues: CAINPGLAGGPGQETQYF. The CDR3 DNA is TGTGCCATCAATCCTGGACTAGCGGGAGGGCCCGGGCAAGAGACCCAGTACTTC.

The gene calls are TRBV4-1 and TRBJ2-3; 12 nucleotides line up with TRBD2. The end of the DNA aligns better with TRBJ2-5, so the J call may be wrong. Per germline, CDR1 MGHRA and CDR2 YSYEKL. The CDR3 totals 15 residues. The CDR3 nucleotides are TGCGCCAGCAGCGGATCTAGCGGGAGGGGGGAGACCCAGTACTTC. This gives the protein CASSGSSGRGETQYF.

The sample holds many counts of this clonotype. The chain links TRBV10-2 to TRBJ2-1, with a possible D match to TRBD1 (5 bases). Germline values: CDR1 WSHSY, CDR2 SAAADI. The CDR3 loop spans 18 amino acids. The V gene lost 3 bases and the J gene lost 1 base, with 19 bases spanning the gap. In DNA, the CDR3 is TGCGCCAGCAGTGAAGGGCCAGGGTACAGCGATTCCTACAATGAGCAGTTCTTC. It translates to CASSEGPGYSDSYNEQFF.

A word on this clonotype: A much larger clone differs from this one at a single base, so this may be a read error. V and J are TRBV7-6 and TRBJ2-5; no clear D gene. The tail of the sequence fits TRBJ2-1 better, so the J call may be wrong. The CDR3 consists of 15 residues. The germline CDR1 and CDR2 sequences are SGHVS and FNYEAQ. The CDR3 coding sequence is TGTGCCAGCAGCCGGTTTGGGATGAGCTCCTACGAGCAGTTCTTC. This translates into CASSRFGMSSYEQFF.

The sample holds one count of this clonotype. This probably arose from a read error, given a far larger clone one base away. The V gene is TRBV27, the J gene TRBJ1-4; 10 bases are shared with TRBD1. J gave up 6 bases and V 5 bases, and 9 bases lay outside the gene matches. From germline, CDR1 is MNHEY and CDR2 SMNVEV (reference sequence). The CDR3 loop spans 16 amino acids. The CDR3 reads CASSEGTGTGDEKLFF. The CDR3 DNA sequence: TGTGCCAGCAGTGAAGGAACCGGGACAGGGGATGAAAAACTGTTTTTT. Supplemented by reference TRBV27 and TRBJ1-4, the full variable domain reads EAQVTQNPRYLITVTGKKLTVTCSQNMNHEYMSWYRQDPGLGLRQIYYSMNVEVTDKGDVPEGYKVSRKEKRNFPLILESPSPNQTSLYFCASSEGTGTGDEKLFFGSGTQLSVL.

There are many counts of this clonotype. This chain uses TRBV3-1 with TRBJ2-3; D tentatively fits TRBD1 or TRBD2 (5 bases each). Trimming took off 3 bases at V and 4 bases at J, with 17 bases between the two ends. CDR3 length: 16 amino acids. Germline V CDR1 and CDR2: LGHDT, YNNKEL (reference sequence). CDR3 region: CASSHTGPLPPDTQYF. The CDR3 DNA is TGTGCCAGCAGCCACACGGGGCCTTTGCCCCCAGATACGCAGTATTTT.

The sample holds many counts of this clonotype. The chain combines TRBV10-3 with TRBJ2-5, with D tentatively TRBD2 (6 bases). V was shortened by 3 bases and J by 7 bases, with 15 bases between the two germline ends. Germline CDR1 and CDR2: ENHRY and SYGVKD. This CDR3 comprises 14 residues. This chain's CDR3 is CAISERDSRRTQYF. The CDR3 coding sequence is TGTGCCATCAGTGAACGGGACTCCCGGCGGACCCAGTACTTC.

The rearrangement uses TRBV7-2 and TRBJ2-7; D is ambiguous. V lost 3 bases, J lost 1 base, and 4 bases lay in between. The CDR3 runs 12 residues. The germline gives CDR1 SGHTA, CDR2 FQGNSA. This CDR3 is CASSFNSYEQYF. CDR3 bases: TGTGCCAGCAGCTTTAATTCCTACGAGCAGTACTTC.

This clonotype was counted a single time. A much larger clone differs from this one at a single base, so this may be a read error. The chain recombines TRBV6-1 with TRBJ1-4, with D tentatively TRBD1 (5 bases). The CDR3 consists of 14 residues. Germline CDR1 and CDR2: MNHNS and SASEGT. CDR3 DNA: TGTGCCGGCAGTGAAGCGCAGGGTTTTGAAAAACTGTTTTTT. It specifies CAGSEAQGFEKLFF.

This clonotype was seen many times. The chain carries TRBV30 and TRBJ2-7; TRBD1 aligns across 9 bases. Germline loops: CDR1 GTSNPN, CDR2 SVGIG (reference sequence). This CDR3 region has 12 residues. With 5 bases clipped from V and 3 bases from J, the junction kept 2 bases outside the gene matches. CDR3 DNA sequence: TGTGCCTGGGGGACAGGGATCTACGAGCAGTACTTC. Residues: CAWGTGIYEQYF.

Of note for this clonotype: No conserved phenylalanine or tryptophan is present at the end of the CDR3, so a read error is the likely explanation. In DNA form, the CDR3 reads TGTGCCAGCAGCGTTAGGGTTGATCAGCCCCAGCATCTT. It is translated as CASSVRVDQPQHL. The rearrangement joins TRBV9 to TRBJ1-5; D is ambiguous. CDR1 is SGDLS and CDR2 is YYNGEE in the germline V gene. V lost 2 bases, J lost 5 bases, and 8 bases lay in between. The CDR3 has 13 amino acids.

In this sample, this clonotype turned up a few times. The V gene is TRBV4-1, the J gene TRBJ1-5; no firm D call. The CDR3 length is 16 residues. Germline V gives CDR1 MGHRA, CDR2 YSYEKL. Trimming took 2 bases from V and 4 from J, leaving 15 bases between them. The CDR3 is CASSQTSGIGNQPQHF. In DNA, the CDR3 is TGCGCCAGCAGCCAAACCTCGGGGATTGGTAATCAGCCCCAGCATTTT.

This clonotype has ten or more counts. The chain couples TRBV9 to TRBJ2-7, with TRBD1 identical over 12 bases. The germline V gene has CDR1 SGDLS and CDR2 YYNGEE. The length of the CDR3 is 18 residues. V dropped 2 bases and J dropped 6; count of bases not matched to a gene: 15. The CDR3 spells CASSVGTGGAIGVGEQYF. The DNA for the CDR3 is TGTGCCAGCAGCGTCGGGACAGGGGGCGCCATAGGTGTAGGCGAGCAGTACTTC. The full variable domain, its missing parts supplied by reference TRBV9 and TRBJ2-7, is DSGVTQTPKHLITATGQRVTLRCSPRSGDLSVYWYQQSLDQGLQFLIQYYNGEERAKGNILERFSAQQFPDLHSELNLSSLELGDSALYFCASSVGTGGAIGVGEQYFGPGTRLTVT.

Note on this clonotype: This clone may be a read error of a much larger clone one base away. V usage is TRBV12-5 and J usage is TRBJ2-3; perhaps TRBD2 as D (5 bases). The end of the DNA fits TRBJ2-7 better, so the J call may be wrong. Per the germline V gene, CDR1 is LGHNT and CDR2 is FRNRAP. The CDR3 extends over 15 amino acids. The CDR3 DNA follows: TGTGCTAGTGGTCGCCCCTTGGGGAGTGGGAATGAGCAGTACTTC. It yields the protein CASGRPLGSGNEQYF.

This clonotype came up many times. The chain combines TRBV7-2 with TRBJ2-7; 7 bases line up with TRBD2. With V trimmed by 5 bases and J by 3 bases, 4 bases remained unmatched. This CDR3 is 13 amino acids long. From germline, CDR1 is SGHTA and CDR2 FQGNSA. CDR3 DNA sequence: TGTGCCAGCAGCCCGAAGCGGGGCTACGAGCAGTACTTC. This translates into CASSPKRGYEQYF.

This sequence joins TRBV9 and TRBJ2-1, with D perhaps matching TRBD1 (6 bases). The CDR3 extends over 14 amino acids. Germline-derived CDR1 and CDR2 are SGDLS and YYNGEE. Trimming left V 4 bases short and J 3 bases short, with 11 bases between. The CDR3 bases are TGTGCCAGCAGCTTAAGGACAGACTACAATGAGCAGTTCTTC. It codes for CASSLRTDYNEQFF.

The rearrangement joins TRBV11-2 to TRBJ2-1; TRBD2 agrees at 8 bases. Germline CDR1 is SGHAT and CDR2 is FQNNGV. The CDR3 has 15 amino acids. The J segment lost 8 bases and the V segment lost 5 bases, leaving 11 bases of the junction unmatched. The CDR3 reads CASSLLGLALDEQFF. In nucleotides, the CDR3 is TGTGCCAGCAGCCTGCTCGGACTAGCTCTCGATGAGCAGTTCTTC.

This clonotype appeared many times. This chain links TRBV5-4 with TRBJ2-1; the match to TRBD2 covers 7 bases. V dropped 0 bases and J dropped 8; count of bases not matched to a gene: 2. Germline V lookup: CDR1 SGHNT, CDR2 YYREEE (reference sequence). This CDR3 has 13 residues. The CDR3 region is CASSLALADEQFF. DNA for the CDR3: TGTGCCAGCAGCTTGGCCCTAGCGGATGAGCAGTTCTTC.

V and J are TRBV20-1 and TRBJ2-5; possible D gene TRBD2, 7 bases. Germline V gene lookup returns CDR1 DFQATT and CDR2 SNEGSKA (reference sequence). The CDR3 covers 13 residues. V dropped 3 bases and J dropped 5 bases, with 13 bases sitting between them. The CDR3 spells CSARAGAGETQYF. DNA of the CDR3: TGCAGTGCTAGGGCGGGGGCTGGGGAGACCCAGTACTTC.